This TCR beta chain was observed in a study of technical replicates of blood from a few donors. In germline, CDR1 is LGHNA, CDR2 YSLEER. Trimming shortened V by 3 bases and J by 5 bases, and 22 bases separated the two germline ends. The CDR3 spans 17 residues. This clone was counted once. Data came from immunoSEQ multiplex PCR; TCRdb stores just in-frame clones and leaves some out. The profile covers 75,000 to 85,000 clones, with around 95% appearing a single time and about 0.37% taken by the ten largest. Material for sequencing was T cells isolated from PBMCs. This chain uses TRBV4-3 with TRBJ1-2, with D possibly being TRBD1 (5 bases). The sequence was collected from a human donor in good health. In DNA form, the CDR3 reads TGCGCCAGCAGCCAGGGAGTAGCAAGGGGAGGTCTGTATGGCTACACCTTC. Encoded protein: CASSQGVARGGLYGYTF.